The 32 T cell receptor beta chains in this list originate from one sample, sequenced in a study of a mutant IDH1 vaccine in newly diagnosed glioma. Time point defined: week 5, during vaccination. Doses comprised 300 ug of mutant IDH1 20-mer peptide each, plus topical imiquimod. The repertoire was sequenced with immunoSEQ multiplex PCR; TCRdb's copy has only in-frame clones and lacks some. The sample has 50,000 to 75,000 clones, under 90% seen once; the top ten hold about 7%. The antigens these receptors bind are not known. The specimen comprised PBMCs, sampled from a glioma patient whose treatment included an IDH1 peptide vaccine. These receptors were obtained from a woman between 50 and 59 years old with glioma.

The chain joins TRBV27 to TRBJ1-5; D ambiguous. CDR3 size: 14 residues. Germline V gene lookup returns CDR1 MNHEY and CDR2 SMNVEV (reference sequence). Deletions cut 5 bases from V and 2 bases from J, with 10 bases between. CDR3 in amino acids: CASSLLYGNQPQHF. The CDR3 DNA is TGTGCCAGCAGTCTACTTTATGGCAATCAGCCCCAGCATTTT.

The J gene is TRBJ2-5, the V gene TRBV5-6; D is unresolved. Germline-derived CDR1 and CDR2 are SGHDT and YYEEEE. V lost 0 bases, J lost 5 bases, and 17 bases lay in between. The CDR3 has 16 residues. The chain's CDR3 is CASSLVVASEKETQYF. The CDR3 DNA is TGTGCCAGCAGCTTGGTGGTGGCGTCAGAGAAGGAGACCCAGTACTTC. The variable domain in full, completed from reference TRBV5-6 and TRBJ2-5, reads DAGVTQSPTHLIKTRGQQVTLRCSPKSGHDTVSWYQQALGQGPQFIFQYYEEEERQRGNFPDRFSGHQFPNYSSELNVNALLLGDSALYLCASSLVVASEKETQYFGPGTRLLVL.

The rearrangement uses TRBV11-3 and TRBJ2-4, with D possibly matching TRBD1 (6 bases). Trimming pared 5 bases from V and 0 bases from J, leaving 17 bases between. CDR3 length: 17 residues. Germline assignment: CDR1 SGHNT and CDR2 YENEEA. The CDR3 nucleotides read TGTGCCAGCAGCATGGGACACGGAACACTAGCCAAAAACATTCAGTACTTC. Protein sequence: CASSMGHGTLAKNIQYF.

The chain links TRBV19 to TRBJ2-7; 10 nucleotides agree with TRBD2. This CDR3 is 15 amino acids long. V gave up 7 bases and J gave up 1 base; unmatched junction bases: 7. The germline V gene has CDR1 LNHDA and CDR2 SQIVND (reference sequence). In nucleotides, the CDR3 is TGTGCCAGTACCCCGGGACTAGCGCCTTCCTACGAGCAGTACTTC. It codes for CASTPGLAPSYEQYF.

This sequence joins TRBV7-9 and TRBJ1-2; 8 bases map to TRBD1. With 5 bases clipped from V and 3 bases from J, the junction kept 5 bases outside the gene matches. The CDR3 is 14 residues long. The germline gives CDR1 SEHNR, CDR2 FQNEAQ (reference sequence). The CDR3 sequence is CASSRTGKDYGYTF. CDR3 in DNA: TGTGCCAGCAGCCGGACAGGGAAAGACTATGGCTACACCTTC. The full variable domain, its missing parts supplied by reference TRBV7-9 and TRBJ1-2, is DTGVSQNPRHKITKRGQNVTFRCDPISEHNRLYWYRQTLGQGPEFLTYFQNEAQLEKSRLLSDRFSAERPKGSFSTLEIQRTEQGDSAMYLCASSRTGKDYGYTFGSGTRLTVV.

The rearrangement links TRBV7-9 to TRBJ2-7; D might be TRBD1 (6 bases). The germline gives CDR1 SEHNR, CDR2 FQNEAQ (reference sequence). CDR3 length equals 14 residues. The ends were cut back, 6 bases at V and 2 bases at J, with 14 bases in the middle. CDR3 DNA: TGTGCCAGCAGTTTCAAACAGGGACCCTACGAGCAGTACTTC. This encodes CASSFKQGPYEQYF.

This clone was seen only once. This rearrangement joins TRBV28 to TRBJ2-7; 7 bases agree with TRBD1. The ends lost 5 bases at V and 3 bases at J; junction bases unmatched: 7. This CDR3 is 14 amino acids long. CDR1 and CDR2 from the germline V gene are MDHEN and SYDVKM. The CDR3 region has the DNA TGTGCCAGCAGTAAACGACAGGGCTACTACGAGCAGTACTTC. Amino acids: CASSKRQGYYEQYF. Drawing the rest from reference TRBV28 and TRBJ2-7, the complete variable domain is DVKVTQSSRYLVKRTGEKVFLECVQDMDHENMFWYRQDPGLGLRLIYFSYDVKMKEKGDIPEGYSVSREKKERFSLILESASTNQTSMYLCASSKRQGYYEQYFGPGTRLTVT.

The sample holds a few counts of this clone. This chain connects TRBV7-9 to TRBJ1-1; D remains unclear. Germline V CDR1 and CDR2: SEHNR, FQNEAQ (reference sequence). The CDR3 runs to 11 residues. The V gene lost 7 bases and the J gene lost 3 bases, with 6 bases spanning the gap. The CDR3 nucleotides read TGTGCCAGCATGCGGGACACTGAAGCTTTCTTT. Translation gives CASMRDTEAFF.

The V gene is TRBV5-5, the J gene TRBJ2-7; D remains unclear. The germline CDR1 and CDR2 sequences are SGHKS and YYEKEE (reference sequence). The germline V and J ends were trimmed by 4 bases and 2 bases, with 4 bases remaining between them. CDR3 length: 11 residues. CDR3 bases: TGTGCCAGCAGCCCGGCCTACGAGCAGTACTTC. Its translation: CASSPAYEQYF.

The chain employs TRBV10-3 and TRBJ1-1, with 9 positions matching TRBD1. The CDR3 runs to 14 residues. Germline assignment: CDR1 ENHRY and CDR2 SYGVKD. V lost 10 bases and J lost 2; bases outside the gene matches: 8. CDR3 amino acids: CASWTGVQNTEAFF. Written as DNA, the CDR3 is TGTGCCAGCTGGACAGGGGTGCAAAACACTGAAGCTTTCTTT.

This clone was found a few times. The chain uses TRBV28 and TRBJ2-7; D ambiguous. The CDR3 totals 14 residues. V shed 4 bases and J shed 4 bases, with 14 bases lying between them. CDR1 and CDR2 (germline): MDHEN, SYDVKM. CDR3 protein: CASSYGGDWYEQYF. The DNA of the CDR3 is TGTGCCAGCAGTTACGGTGGGGATTGGTACGAGCAGTACTTC.

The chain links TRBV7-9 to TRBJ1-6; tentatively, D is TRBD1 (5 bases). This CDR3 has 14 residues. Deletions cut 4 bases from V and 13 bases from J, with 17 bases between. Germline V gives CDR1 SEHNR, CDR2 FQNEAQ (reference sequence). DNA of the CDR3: TGTGCCAGCAGCTCAGGACACCTTTATGATCCCCTCCACTTT. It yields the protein CASSSGHLYDPLHF.

This chain's CDR3 is CASSLRGLGTEAFF. In DNA form, the CDR3 reads TGTGCCAGCAGCCTCAGGGGGCTGGGCACTGAAGCTTTCTTT. The genes are TRBV5-4 and TRBJ1-1; 8 bases map to TRBD1. The CDR3 is 14 amino acids. Germline loops: CDR1 SGHNT, CDR2 YYREEE (reference sequence). V was clipped by 4 bases and J by 4 bases; unmatched bases: 6.

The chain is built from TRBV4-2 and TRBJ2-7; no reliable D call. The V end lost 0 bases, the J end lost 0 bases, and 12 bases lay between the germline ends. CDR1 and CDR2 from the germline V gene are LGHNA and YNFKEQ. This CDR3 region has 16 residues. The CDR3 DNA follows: TGTGCCAGCAGCCAAGATTATAGTCTGAGCTCCTACGAGCAGTACTTC. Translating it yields CASSQDYSLSSYEQYF.

The CDR3 sequence: CASSREAVSKGYTF. In DNA form, the CDR3 reads TGCGCCAGCAGCCGGGAGGCCGTATCAAAGGGCTACACCTTC. The chain couples TRBV10-2 to TRBJ1-2, with D uncertain. The germline gives CDR1 WSHSY, CDR2 SAAADI. The length of the CDR3 is 14 residues. Between the trimmed V and J ends, which lost 6 bases and 8 bases, there was a span of 19 bases.

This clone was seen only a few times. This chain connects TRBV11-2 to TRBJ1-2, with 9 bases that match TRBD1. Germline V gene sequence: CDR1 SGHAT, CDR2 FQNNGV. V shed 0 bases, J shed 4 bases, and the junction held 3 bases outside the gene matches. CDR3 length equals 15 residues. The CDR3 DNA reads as TGTGCCAGCAGCTTAGATAGGGGACAGGGCTATGGCTACACCTTC. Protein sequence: CASSLDRGQGYGYTF.

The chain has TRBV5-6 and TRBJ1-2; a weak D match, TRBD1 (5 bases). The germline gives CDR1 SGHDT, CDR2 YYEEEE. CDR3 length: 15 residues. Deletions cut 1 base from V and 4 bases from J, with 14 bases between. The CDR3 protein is CASSLSAGISYGYTF. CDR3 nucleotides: TGTGCCAGCAGCTTGTCGGCAGGGATCTCCTATGGCTACACCTTC. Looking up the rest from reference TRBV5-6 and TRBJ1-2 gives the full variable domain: DAGVTQSPTHLIKTRGQQVTLRCSPKSGHDTVSWYQQALGQGPQFIFQYYEEEERQRGNFPDRFSGHQFPNYSSELNVNALLLGDSALYLCASSLSAGISYGYTFGSGTRLTVV.

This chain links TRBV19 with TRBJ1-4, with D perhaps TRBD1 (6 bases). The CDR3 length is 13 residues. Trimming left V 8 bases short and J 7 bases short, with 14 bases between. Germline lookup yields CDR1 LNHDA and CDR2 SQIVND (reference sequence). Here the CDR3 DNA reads TGTGCCAGTTCGGATGTGACAGGTGAAAAACTGTTTTTT. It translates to CASSDVTGEKLFF.

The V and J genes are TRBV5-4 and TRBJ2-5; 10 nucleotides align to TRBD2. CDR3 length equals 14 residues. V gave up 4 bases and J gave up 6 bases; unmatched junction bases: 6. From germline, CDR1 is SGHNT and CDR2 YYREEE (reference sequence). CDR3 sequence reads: CASSQRGGMKTQYF. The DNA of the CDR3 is TGTGCCAGCAGCCAGCGGGGGGGCATGAAGACCCAGTACTTC.

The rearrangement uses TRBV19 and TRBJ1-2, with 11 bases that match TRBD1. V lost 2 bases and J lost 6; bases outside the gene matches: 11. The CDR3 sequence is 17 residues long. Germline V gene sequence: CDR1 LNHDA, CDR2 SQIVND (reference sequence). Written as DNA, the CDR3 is TGTGCCAGTAGTATATATGGGACAGGGGGAAGAGGGAATGGCTACACCTTC. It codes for CASSIYGTGGRGNGYTF. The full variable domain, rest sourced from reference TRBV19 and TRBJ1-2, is DGGITQSPKYLFRKEGQNVTLSCEQNLNHDAMYWYRQDPGQGLRLIYYSQIVNDFQKGDIAEGYSVSREKKESFPLTVTSAQKNPTAFYLCASSIYGTGGRGNGYTFGSGTRLTVV.

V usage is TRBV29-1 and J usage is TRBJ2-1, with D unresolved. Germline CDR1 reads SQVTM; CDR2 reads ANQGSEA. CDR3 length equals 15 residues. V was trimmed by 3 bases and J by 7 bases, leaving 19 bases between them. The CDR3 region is CSVDLVASSGNEQFF. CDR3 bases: TGCAGCGTTGACCTTGTGGCTAGTAGTGGAAATGAGCAGTTCTTC.

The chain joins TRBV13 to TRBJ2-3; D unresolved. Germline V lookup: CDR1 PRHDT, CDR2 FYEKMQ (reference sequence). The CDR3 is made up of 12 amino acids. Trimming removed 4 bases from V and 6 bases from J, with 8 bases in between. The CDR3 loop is CASSSLVDTQYF. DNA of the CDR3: TGTGCCAGCAGCTCGCTTGTGGATACGCAGTATTTT.

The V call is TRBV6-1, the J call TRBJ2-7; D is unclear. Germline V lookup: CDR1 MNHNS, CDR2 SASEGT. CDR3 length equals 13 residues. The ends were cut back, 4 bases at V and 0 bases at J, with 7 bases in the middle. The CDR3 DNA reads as TGTGCCAGCAGTGTAATAAGCTCCTACGAGCAGTACTTC. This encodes CASSVISSYEQYF.

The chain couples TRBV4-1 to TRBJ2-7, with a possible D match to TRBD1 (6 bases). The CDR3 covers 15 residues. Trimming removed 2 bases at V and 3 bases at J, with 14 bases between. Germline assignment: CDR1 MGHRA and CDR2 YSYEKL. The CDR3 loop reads CASSQNTDRFYEQYF. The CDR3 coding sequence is TGCGCCAGCAGCCAAAACACGGACAGATTCTACGAGCAGTACTTC.

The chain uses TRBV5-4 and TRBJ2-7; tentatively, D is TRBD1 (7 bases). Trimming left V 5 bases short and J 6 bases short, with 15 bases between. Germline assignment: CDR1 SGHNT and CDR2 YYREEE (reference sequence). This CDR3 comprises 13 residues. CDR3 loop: CASRSSQGGEQYF. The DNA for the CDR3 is TGTGCCAGCAGATCCTCCCAGGGGGGCGAGCAGTACTTC.

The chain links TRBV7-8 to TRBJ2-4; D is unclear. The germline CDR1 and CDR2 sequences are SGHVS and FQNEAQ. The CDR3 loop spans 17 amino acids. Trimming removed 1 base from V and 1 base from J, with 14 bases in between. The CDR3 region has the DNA TGTGCCAGCAGCTTAGGGCCCTCTCTTGGGGCCAAAAACATTCAGTACTTC. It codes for CASSLGPSLGAKNIQYF.

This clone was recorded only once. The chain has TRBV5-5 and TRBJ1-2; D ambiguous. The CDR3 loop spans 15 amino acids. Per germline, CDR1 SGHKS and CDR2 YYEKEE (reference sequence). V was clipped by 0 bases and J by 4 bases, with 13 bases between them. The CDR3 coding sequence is TGTGCCAGCAGCTTGGAGGCAGCTCCTTCCTATGGCTACACCTTC. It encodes CASSLEAAPSYGYTF.

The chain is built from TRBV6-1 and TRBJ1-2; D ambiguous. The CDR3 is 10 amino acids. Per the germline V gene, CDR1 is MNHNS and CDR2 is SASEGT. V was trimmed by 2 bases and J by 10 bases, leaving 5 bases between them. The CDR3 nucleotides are TGTGCCAGCAGTGAAATCGACTACACCTTC. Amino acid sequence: CASSEIDYTF.

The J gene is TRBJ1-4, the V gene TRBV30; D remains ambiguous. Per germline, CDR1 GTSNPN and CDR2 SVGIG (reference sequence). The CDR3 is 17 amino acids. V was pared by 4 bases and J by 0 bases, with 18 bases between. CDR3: CAWTRGRHGATNEKLFF. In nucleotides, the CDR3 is TGTGCCTGGACCAGAGGGAGACACGGTGCAACTAATGAAAAACTGTTTTTT.

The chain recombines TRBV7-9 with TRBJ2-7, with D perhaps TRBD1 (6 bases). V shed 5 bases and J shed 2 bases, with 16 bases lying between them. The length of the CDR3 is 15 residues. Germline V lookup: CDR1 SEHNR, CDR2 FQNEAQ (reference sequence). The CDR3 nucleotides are TGTGCCAGCAGCCCGACGGACAGCGAGGCCTACGAGCAGTACTTC. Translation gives CASSPTDSEAYEQYF. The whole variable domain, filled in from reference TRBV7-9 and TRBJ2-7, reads DTGVSQNPRHKITKRGQNVTFRCDPISEHNRLYWYRQTLGQGPEFLTYFQNEAQLEKSRLLSDRFSAERPKGSFSTLEIQRTEQGDSAMYLCASSPTDSEAYEQYFGPGTRLTVT.

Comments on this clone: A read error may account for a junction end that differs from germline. The CDR3 reads CASSARTINDGYTF. In DNA form, the CDR3 reads TGTGCCAGCAGTGCCCGGACTATTAACGATGGCTACACCTTC. This rearrangement joins TRBV6-1 to TRBJ1-2, with D unresolved. The CDR3 consists of 14 residues. CDR1 and CDR2 (germline): MNHNS, SASEGT.

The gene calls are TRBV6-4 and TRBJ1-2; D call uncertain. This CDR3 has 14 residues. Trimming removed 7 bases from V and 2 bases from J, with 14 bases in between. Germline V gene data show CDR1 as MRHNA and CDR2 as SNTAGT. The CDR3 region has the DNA TGTGCCAGCACACAAGAGGCCGGCAACTATGGCTACACCTTC. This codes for CASTQEAGNYGYTF.